This T cell receptor (beta chain) was captured by sequencing in a study of T-cell memory formation after mild COVID-19. Study results and limitations: The study found balanced CD4/CD8 in clones contracting day 15 to 85 and a CD4+ lean in later expanders. For contracting clones, CD4+ ones sat mainly in CM and EM, CD8+ in EMRA.

TCRdb analysed the 5' RACE reads with MiXCR anew, one entry per CDR3 protein. The repertoire holds about 430,000 distinct CDR3 sequences, with approximately 18% as singletons. This clonotype has just a few counts. Its specificity is not known. This CDR3 contains 15 residues. The germline gives CDR1 SEHNR, CDR2 FQNEAQ (reference sequence). The ends were cut back, 6 bases at V and 2 bases at J, with 17 bases in the middle. Sequenced sample: PBMCs or a T cell subset sorted from them (not recorded which). The chain is built from TRBV7-9 and TRBJ2-7; D is perhaps TRBD1 (6 bases). The TCR sequence derives from a man younger than 30 who had mild COVID-19 (a few samples of this study predate the infection). Cell type and time point are not known. The CDR3 DNA reads TGTGCCAGCAGTCTAGGGGGATCGACTACCTACGAGCAGTACTTC. Its protein is CASSLGGSTTYEQYF.